This TCR beta chain originates from a study of OX40 agonist ivuxolimab in advanced cancers. Study at large: Patients took ivuxolimab, an agonistic anti-OX40 (CD134) antibody.

Blood sampling was done at baseline, cycle 4 day 1, and cycle 7 day 1. The study's findings and limits: Low levels of normalized T-cell clonal expansion also appeared in some nonresponders. The investigators did not determine what antigen specificity the expanded peripheral T cells had.

Repertoires were generated with immunoSEQ multiplex PCR, while TCRdb's copy carries only in-frame clones and drops some. The data contain just under 20,000 clones, 80% to 90% of them singletons. The CDR3 contains 13 residues. The V gene's germline CDR1 is PRHDT and CDR2 FYEKMQ (reference sequence). Between the trimmed V and J ends, which lost 4 bases and 6 bases, there was a span of 13 bases. Remarks on this clone: Its antigen is unidentified.

The source was CD4+ or CD8+ T cells sorted from blood, collected in a trial of the OX40 agonist ivuxolimab. The gene calls are TRBV13 and TRBJ2-7; D gene ambiguous. The clonotype comes from an adult with an advanced solid tumor such as melanoma, head and neck, liver or kidney cancer. The CDR3 reads CASSSEATGEQYF. The CDR3 nucleotides are TGTGCCAGCAGCTCAGAGGCAACTGGCGAGCAGTACTTC.